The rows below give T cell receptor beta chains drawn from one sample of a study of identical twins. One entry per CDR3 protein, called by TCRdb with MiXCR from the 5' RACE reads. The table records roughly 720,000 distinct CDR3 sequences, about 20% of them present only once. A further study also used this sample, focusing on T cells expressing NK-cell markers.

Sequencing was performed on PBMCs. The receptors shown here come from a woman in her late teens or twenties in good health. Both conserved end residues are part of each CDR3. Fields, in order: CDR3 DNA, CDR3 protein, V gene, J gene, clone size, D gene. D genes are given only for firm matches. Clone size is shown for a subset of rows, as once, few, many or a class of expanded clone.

TGCGCCAGCAGCCAAAACACAGGGTACGAAACAGATACGCAGTATTTT	CASSQNTGYETDTQYF	TRBV4-1	TRBJ2-3	NA	NA
TGCGCCAGCAGCTTGCAGGGGGGGAACTACAATGAGCAGTTCTTC	CASSLQGGNYNEQFF	TRBV5-1	TRBJ2-1	few	NA
TGTGCCAGCAGCCCTGGGGGGGAGCCCTACGAGCAGTACTTC	CASSPGGEPYEQYF	TRBV9	TRBJ2-7	NA	TRBD2
TGCAGTGCTTCCGGGACACTGCTCCCCCGCACCACCTACAATGAGCAGTTCTTC	CSASGTLLPRTTYNEQFF	TRBV20-1	TRBJ2-1	NA	NA
TGCGCCAGCAGCCAAGTCATCGGCTATGGCTACACCTTC	CASSQVIGYGYTF	TRBV4-1	TRBJ1-2	few	NA
TGTGCCAGCAGTAATGCATACGAGCAGTACTTC	CASSNAYEQYF	TRBV12-3/TRBV12-4	TRBJ2-7	NA	NA
TGTGCCAGCAGCCTTGGACTAGCGGCAGATACGCAGTATTTT	CASSLGLAADTQYF	TRBV7-3	TRBJ2-3	many	TRBD2
TGCAGTGCTAGAATGTTCATTGGGAGCACAGATACGCAGTATTTT	CSARMFIGSTDTQYF	TRBV20-1	TRBJ2-3	NA	NA
TGTGCCAGCTCCCAAAGAGAGGGTGAGCAGTTCTTC	CASSQREGEQFF	TRBV18	TRBJ2-1	NA	NA
TGCAGTGCTAGAGATCTTGCGGACTACAATGAGCAGTTCTTC	CSARDLADYNEQFF	TRBV20-1	TRBJ2-1	few	NA
TGTGCCAGCAGTCCCCGGACGTCTGCCACCCCGATCTTT	CASSPRTSATPIF	TRBV12-3/TRBV12-4	TRBJ1-4	many	NA
TGCAGTGCTAGAGATTCGTGGGGGGAGACCCAGTACTTC	CSARDSWGETQYF	TRBV20-1	TRBJ2-5	NA	NA
TGCGCCAGCAGCAGACTCCCTAGCAATGAGCAGTTCTTC	CASSRLPSNEQFF	TRBV5-1	TRBJ2-1	NA	NA
TGTGCCAGCAGAATACAGGGCTCAGGGGCCAACGTCCTGACTTTC	CASRIQGSGANVLTF	TRBV6-1	TRBJ2-6	NA	NA
TGTGCCAGCAGTACTGCGGGGCTAATCCACGAGCAGTACTTC	CASSTAGLIHEQYF	TRBV12-3/TRBV12-4	TRBJ2-7	NA	NA
TGTGCCAGCAGCTCCAGGGCCCTTTCCTACGAGCAGTACTTC	CASSSRALSYEQYF	TRBV7-8	TRBJ2-7	NA	NA
TGTGCCCCCGCAGGGCAGTTCTTC	CAPAGQFF	TRBV2	TRBJ2-1	few	NA
TGTGCCAGCAGCCCTGAGGGGGCGCGTGAGAATGAGCAGTTCTTC	CASSPEGARENEQFF	TRBV3-1	TRBJ2-1	NA	TRBD1
TGCAGCGTTCGAACTAGCAACCAAGAGACCCAGTACTTC	CSVRTSNQETQYF	TRBV29-1	TRBJ2-5	few	NA
TGTGCCAGCAGCCTTCGGGACCCAGGTGGGAAGCAGTTCTTC	CASSLRDPGGKQFF	TRBV14	TRBJ2-1	NA	NA
TGTGCCAGCAGCTTTTTCCCTGGCGGGGGGGATGAGCAGTTCTTC	CASSFFPGGGDEQFF	TRBV7-2	TRBJ2-1	NA	TRBD2
TGCAGTGCTCAGACAGGGTACCAAGAGACCCAGTACTTC	CSAQTGYQETQYF	TRBV20-1	TRBJ2-5	NA	TRBD1
TGTGCCAGCAGTCGCTCACGACAGGGGGCTGATGGCTACACCTTC	CASSRSRQGADGYTF	TRBV12-3/TRBV12-4	TRBJ1-2	few	TRBD1
TGTGCCAGCAGCTTAACGATCACTAGCGGGGGGTCGGATACGCAGTATTTT	CASSLTITSGGSDTQYF	TRBV7-3	TRBJ2-3	many	TRBD2
TGTGCCATCAGTGACCCGTCTTGGGGTCTCTACGAGCAGTACTTC	CAISDPSWGLYEQYF	TRBV10-3	TRBJ2-7	few	NA
TGCAGTGCTAGGACTAGCGGTAAAGGGGAGACCCAGTACTTC	CSARTSGKGETQYF	TRBV20-1	TRBJ2-5	NA	TRBD2
TGTGCCAGCAGAGGGGTGGGGGGCAATCAGCCCCAGCATTTT	CASRGVGGNQPQHF	TRBV12-3/TRBV12-4	TRBJ1-5	few	NA
TGTGCCAGCAACCGGGACACCGGGCGGGAGACCCAGTACTTC	CASNRDTGRETQYF	TRBV7-9	TRBJ2-5	NA	NA
TGTGCCAGCAGCTTAGCCTGGACAGGCACAGATACGCAGTATTTT	CASSLAWTGTDTQYF	TRBV7-9	TRBJ2-3	few	NA
TGTGCCAGCACCGAAGGGGCGCAGCCCCAGCATTTT	CASTEGAQPQHF	TRBV12-3/TRBV12-4	TRBJ1-5	NA	NA
TGTGCCAGCAGCGCGCGGGACACCCCTTACGAGCAGTACTTC	CASSARDTPYEQYF	TRBV9	TRBJ2-7	few	NA
TGCGCCAGCAGCTCAGGGTCGAACACCGGGGAGCTGTTTTTT	CASSSGSNTGELFF	TRBV5-1	TRBJ2-2	many	NA
TGTGCCAGCTCACAGGGACAGATCTCCTACGAGCAGTACTTC	CASSQGQISYEQYF	TRBV18	TRBJ2-7	few	TRBD1
TGTGCCAGCTCGAACCAGAGGCTAGCGGGGATGTACGAGCAGTACTTC	CASSNQRLAGMYEQYF	TRBV6-1	TRBJ2-7	NA	TRBD2
TGCAGTGCCCCTGGGCCAGGCACCGGGGAGCTGTTTTTT	CSAPGPGTGELFF	TRBV20-1	TRBJ2-2	few	NA
TGTGCCAGCAGCCCCGGGAGTCCGTCTACATACGAGCAGTACTTC	CASSPGSPSTYEQYF	TRBV5-5	TRBJ2-7	NA	NA